This passage covers 16 T cell receptor beta chains from one sample sequenced in a study of CD8 T cells in ankylosing spondylitis. One entry per CDR3 protein, called by TCRdb with MiXCR from the 5' RACE reads. The sample lists 200,000 or so distinct CDR3 sequences, 25% to 30% occurring once. Material for sequencing was blood, either unsorted or a sorted T cell fraction (not recorded which). These TCRs come from a male donor with ankylosing spondylitis or in good health (not recorded which).

The chain carries TRBV6-4 and TRBJ2-2; D might be TRBD1 or TRBD2, each matching 5 bases. The CDR3 has 14 residues. The V end was cut by 6 bases, the J end by 6 bases, with 14 bases between. CDR1 MRHNA and CDR2 SNTAGT come from the germline V gene. CDR3 DNA: TGTGCCAGCAGAGGGACGGACTCGGCCGGGGAGCTGTTTTTT. Protein product: CASRGTDSAGELFF.

Many counts were recorded for this clonotype. The chain combines TRBV15 with TRBJ2-3; the match to TRBD2 covers 12 bases. Germline CDR1 reads LNHNV; CDR2 reads YYDKDF (reference sequence). The CDR3 totals 20 residues. V dropped 0 bases and J dropped 0; count of bases not matched to a gene: 10. The CDR3 reads CATSRDGGGTSGSSTDTQYF. In DNA form, the CDR3 reads TGTGCCACCAGCAGAGATGGCGGTGGGACTAGCGGGTCTAGCACAGATACGCAGTATTTT.

This clonotype occurred once. The rearrangement joins TRBV12-3 or TRBV12-4 to TRBJ1-1, with a weak D call TRBD1 (5 bases). Trimming took off 6 bases at V and 0 bases at J, with 20 bases between the two ends. CDR3 size: 17 residues. The CDR3 DNA follows: TGTGCCAGCAGCCGTCGTGGGGGGGGATTAATGAACACTGAAGCTTTCTTT. Encoded protein: CASSRRGGGLMNTEAFF.

This chain connects TRBV20-1 to TRBJ2-3, with 15 nucleotides matching TRBD2. This CDR3 has 16 amino acids. Germline CDR1 and CDR2: DFQATT and SNEGSKA (reference sequence). Losses at the gene ends were 5 bases for V and 0 bases for J; bases not matched to a gene: 3. CDR3 DNA sequence: TGCAGTGCTCTTGGACTAGCGGGAGGGAGCACAGATACGCAGTATTTT. As protein: CSALGLAGGSTDTQYF.

This clonotype was counted ten times or more. This sequence joins TRBV5-1 and TRBJ2-3; no reliable D call. This CDR3 contains 14 residues. The germline CDR1 and CDR2 sequences are SGHRS and YFSETQ. The germline V and J ends were trimmed by 0 bases and 2 bases, with 7 bases remaining between them. The CDR3 loop reads CASSLEYATDTQYF. DNA of the CDR3: TGCGCCAGCAGCTTGGAGTATGCCACAGATACGCAGTATTTT.

This clonotype came up many times. This chain uses TRBV4-1 with TRBJ2-2; TRBD1 aligns across 11 bases. The length of the CDR3 is 16 residues. Germline CDR1 is MGHRA and CDR2 is YSYEKL. V shed 5 bases and J 3 bases; nucleotides not matched to a gene: 5. CDR3 DNA: TGCGCCAGCAGCAAAGGGACAGGGGGAGACACCGGGGAGCTGTTTTTT. This encodes CASSKGTGGDTGELFF.

This clonotype turned up a few times. The gene calls are TRBV3-1 and TRBJ2-1, with 16 bases fitting TRBD2. CDR1 and CDR2 from the germline V gene are LGHDT and YNNKEL (reference sequence). The CDR3 runs to 20 residues. V lost 4 bases and J lost 0; bases outside the gene matches: 9. CDR3 bases: TGTGCCAGCAGCCCCCAAGCGGGACTAGCGGGAGGGAGCTCCTACAATGAGCAGTTCTTC. Protein product: CASSPQAGLAGGSSYNEQFF.

The chain carries TRBV10-3 and TRBJ2-7, with TRBD1 matching over 9 bases. This CDR3 is built from 14 residues. V was pared by 2 bases and J by 8 bases, with 7 bases of the junction left unmatched. Germline loops: CDR1 ENHRY, CDR2 SYGVKD. The DNA of the CDR3 is TGTGCCATCAGTGAGACCTCCGGGACAGGGAAGCAGTACTTC. Translation gives CAISETSGTGKQYF.

There are many counts of this clonotype. The rearrangement uses TRBV27 and TRBJ2-7; 10 positions match TRBD1. Germline V gene lookup returns CDR1 MNHEY and CDR2 SMNVEV (reference sequence). The CDR3 is 17 residues long. V lost 6 bases, J lost 4 bases, and 15 bases stayed unmatched. CDR3 bases: TGTGCCAGCAGCCGGGACAGGGGTACGTTTTCAGCGTACGAGCAGTACTTC. Amino acids: CASSRDRGTFSAYEQYF.

This clonotype was found many times. The chain uses TRBV5-1 and TRBJ2-5; D is perhaps TRBD2 (5 bases). CDR3 length: 13 amino acids. Trimming removed 5 bases at V and 5 bases at J, with 13 bases between. CDR1 SGHRS and CDR2 YFSETQ come from the germline V gene. As DNA, the CDR3 is TGCGCCAGCAGTTCCGGAGGTTTGGAGACCCAGTACTTC. Translated: CASSSGGLETQYF.

The V call is TRBV3-1, the J call TRBJ2-1; 13 nucleotides align to TRBD2. Per the germline V gene, CDR1 is LGHDT and CDR2 is YNNKEL (reference sequence). V lost 11 bases, J lost 9 bases, and 13 bases stayed unmatched. This CDR3 is built from 15 residues. CDR3 protein: CASCQGLAGFGEQFF. Here the CDR3 DNA reads TGTGCCTCCTGCCAGGGACTAGCGGGATTCGGTGAGCAGTTCTTC.

This clonotype has just one count. V and J are TRBV12-3 or TRBV12-4 and TRBJ2-1, with 16 nucleotides matching TRBD2. This CDR3 region has 16 residues. V lost 7 bases, J lost 10 bases, and 10 bases stayed unmatched. The CDR3 region is CASTQGLAGGPGEQFF. CDR3 DNA sequence: TGTGCCAGCACCCAGGGACTAGCGGGAGGGCCAGGAGAGCAGTTCTTC.

This clonotype came up a few times. The CDR3 reads CASSPGSLQETQYF. For the CDR3, the DNA is TGTGCCAGCTCTCCCGGGAGCCTCCAAGAGACCCAGTACTTC. This chain uses TRBV18 with TRBJ2-5; weak D call: TRBD2 (6 bases). V lost 6 bases and J 1 base, leaving 12 bases between the germline ends. The CDR3 covers 14 residues. CDR1 is KGHSH and CDR2 is LQKENI in the germline V gene.

This clonotype was recorded at least ten times. The J gene is TRBJ1-5, the V gene TRBV29-1; TRBD1 might be the D (5 bases). Per germline, CDR1 SQVTM and CDR2 ANQGSEA. This CDR3 is 13 amino acids long. The germline V and J ends were trimmed by 4 bases and 7 bases, with 14 bases remaining between them. The CDR3 coding sequence is TGCAGCGTTGTTGGGACCCCCGGGCAGCCCCAGCATTTT. Translated: CSVVGTPGQPQHF.

J is TRBJ2-1 and V is TRBV10-3; 7 bases are a match to TRBD1. With 2 bases clipped from V and 5 bases from J, the junction kept 3 bases outside the gene matches. Germline V gives CDR1 ENHRY, CDR2 SYGVKD. This CDR3 region has 14 residues. The CDR3, as DNA: TGTGCCATCAGTGAGCCGGGACAGCACAATGAGCAGTTCTTC. Translated, it gives CAISEPGQHNEQFF.

The chain recombines TRBV27 with TRBJ2-1; D possibly corresponds to TRBD2 (5 bases). Deletions cut 4 bases from V and 10 bases from J, with 17 bases between. This CDR3 spans 14 amino acids. From germline, CDR1 is MNHEY and CDR2 SMNVEV (reference sequence). CDR3 in amino acids: CASSSRTPPGEQFF. The CDR3, as DNA: TGTGCCAGCAGTTCCCGGACTCCTCCGGGCGAGCAGTTCTTC.